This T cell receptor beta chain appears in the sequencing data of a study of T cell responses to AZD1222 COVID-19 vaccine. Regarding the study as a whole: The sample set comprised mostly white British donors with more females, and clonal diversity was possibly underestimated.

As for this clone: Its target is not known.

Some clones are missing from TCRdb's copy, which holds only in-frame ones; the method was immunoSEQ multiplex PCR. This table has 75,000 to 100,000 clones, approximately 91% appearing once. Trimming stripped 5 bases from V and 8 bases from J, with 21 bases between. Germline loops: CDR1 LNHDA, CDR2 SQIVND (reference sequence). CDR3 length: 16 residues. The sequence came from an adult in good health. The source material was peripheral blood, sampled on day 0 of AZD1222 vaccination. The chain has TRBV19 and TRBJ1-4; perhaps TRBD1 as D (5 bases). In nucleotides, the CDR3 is TGTGCCAGTAGTTTTCCCCGATCGGGGGTAGTCGAAAAACTGTTTTTT. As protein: CASSFPRSGVVEKLFF.